The 26 T cell receptor beta chains listed next were all sequenced from one sample in a study of metastatic and nonmetastatic thyroid tumors. Thyroid surgery took place with no prior treatment in any patient. TCRdb reassembled clones from the PCR reads with MiXCR. Of 20,000 to 25,000 clones in the sample, roughly 14% were seen once. Sequenced sample: blood. The receptor set was obtained from a female donor with papillary thyroid cancer or a benign thyroid nodule (not recorded which). Some clones in this sample may be carry-over from other donors' samples.

This clone was detected only a few times. This rearrangement joins TRBV2 to TRBJ2-7, with D uncertain. This CDR3 spans 13 amino acids. CDR1 is SNHLY, CDR2 FYNNEI, per germline. Trimming left V 4 bases short and J 6 bases short, with 13 bases between. The CDR3 sequence: CASSVRDRGEQYF. The CDR3 DNA reads TGTGCCAGCAGTGTTAGGGATCGAGGCGAGCAGTACTTC.

As to this clone: The junction and the germline gene differ at one end; a read error may be behind it. The CDR3 reads CAISESTGTQYF. In DNA, the CDR3 is TGTGCCATCAGTGAGTCCACAGGTACGCAGTATTTT. V usage is TRBV10-3 and J usage is TRBJ2-3; maybe TRBD1 (5 bases). Germline CDR1 reads ENHRY; CDR2 reads SYGVKD. This CDR3 is 12 amino acids long.

The sample holds a few counts of this clone. Given a much more abundant clone one base away, this may be a read error. This chain joins TRBV29-1 and TRBJ2-7, with 14 bases identical to TRBD2. CDR3 length: 13 amino acids. Trimming took 8 bases from V and 12 from J; bases not matched to a gene: 12. Germline CDR1 SQVTM, CDR2 ANQGSEA. Written as DNA, the CDR3 is TGCAGCTCCGCCTCCGGGACTAGCGGGAGTCGGTACTTC. Translated, it gives CSSASGTSGSRYF.

This clone was counted between two and nine times. The J gene is TRBJ2-5, the V gene TRBV3-1; 8 positions agree with TRBD2. From germline, CDR1 is LGHDT and CDR2 YNNKEL (reference sequence). J was trimmed by 5 bases and V by 3 bases; bases with no gene match: 8. The CDR3 is made up of 15 amino acids. The CDR3 protein is CASSQEAGEVETQYF. In DNA form, the CDR3 reads TGTGCCAGCAGCCAGGAAGCGGGAGAGGTGGAGACCCAGTACTTC.

This clone was seen at least ten times. This rearrangement joins TRBV27 to TRBJ2-2, with D possibly being TRBD1 (7 bases). V dropped 7 bases and J dropped 7 bases, with 19 bases sitting between them. The germline gives CDR1 MNHEY, CDR2 SMNVEV (reference sequence). This CDR3 has 15 amino acids. The CDR3 loop is CASTHRQGGGGELFF. In DNA, the CDR3 is TGTGCCAGCACCCACCGACAGGGAGGCGGCGGGGAGCTGTTTTTT.

This clone showed up many times. The V gene is TRBV20-1, the J gene TRBJ1-5; 7 nucleotides agree with TRBD1. V was clipped by 1 base and J by 1 base; unmatched bases: 4. Germline V gives CDR1 DFQATT, CDR2 SNEGSKA (reference sequence). The CDR3 extends over 15 amino acids. CDR3 nucleotide sequence: TGCAGTGCTAGAGGGGACAGATTCAGCAATCAGCCCCAGCATTTT. Translation: CSARGDRFSNQPQHF.

This clone came up a few times. V and J are TRBV19 and TRBJ2-1; TRBD2 aligns across 7 bases. The CDR3 is made up of 15 amino acids. Germline V gene lookup returns CDR1 LNHDA and CDR2 SQIVND (reference sequence). V was pared by 10 bases and J by 10 bases, with 19 bases of the junction left unmatched. The CDR3 protein is CATSTSVGPFFEQFF. For the CDR3, the DNA is TGTGCCACAAGCACTAGCGTTGGGCCTTTTTTCGAGCAGTTCTTC.

This clone is labeled as medium-sized (0.01 to 0.1%). The rearrangement joins TRBV28 to TRBJ1-5, with D uncertain. CDR1 and CDR2 from the germline V gene are MDHEN and SYDVKM. The V gene lost 7 bases and the J gene lost 0 bases, with 10 bases spanning the gap. This CDR3 region has 14 residues. The CDR3 here is CASTLYNSNQPQHF. The CDR3 region has the DNA TGTGCCAGCACCCTTTACAATAGCAATCAGCCCCAGCATTTT.

The V and J genes are TRBV5-4 and TRBJ2-3, with D maybe TRBD1 (5 bases). The CDR3 extends over 13 amino acids. The V and J ends lost 1 base and 3 bases respectively, with 6 bases between them. The V gene's germline CDR1 is SGHNT and CDR2 YYREEE (reference sequence). CDR3 coding DNA: TGTGCCAGCAGCTTGAGGGGTACAGATACGCAGTATTTT. Translation: CASSLRGTDTQYF.

The rearrangement links TRBV4-3 to TRBJ2-7, with TRBD2 matching 7 bases. With 0 bases clipped from V and 3 bases from J, the junction kept 8 bases outside the gene matches. CDR3 length: 16 residues. Germline V gene data show CDR1 as LGHNA and CDR2 as YSLEER. The CDR3 loop reads CASSQDYPGGSYEQYF. The CDR3, as DNA: TGCGCCAGCAGCCAAGATTACCCGGGCGGGAGCTACGAGCAGTACTTC.

This clone rates as medium-sized. The genes are TRBV12-3 or TRBV12-4 and TRBJ1-2; D uncertain. The CDR3 extends over 14 amino acids. Deletions cut 6 bases from V and 0 bases from J, with 11 bases between. The CDR3 sequence is CASSKLTANYGYTF. In DNA form, the CDR3 reads TGTGCCAGCAGCAAACTTACAGCTAACTATGGCTACACCTTC.

Relative to its sample, this clone is medium-sized. The rearrangement joins TRBV19 to TRBJ1-2, with a possible D match to TRBD1 (5 bases). Germline loops: CDR1 LNHDA, CDR2 SQIVND (reference sequence). V was shortened by 7 bases and J by 2 bases, with 11 bases between the two germline ends. The CDR3 extends over 13 amino acids. For the CDR3, the DNA is TGTGCCAGTACCCCACAGGAAAACTATGGCTACACCTTC. Translated, it gives CASTPQENYGYTF.

This clone has ten or more counts. The sample contains more than one DNA sequence encoding this CDR3. The chain carries TRBV30 and TRBJ1-3, with 7 nucleotides matching TRBD1. Unmatched junction bases numbered 2, after V lost 3 bases and J lost 0 bases. This CDR3 is 14 amino acids long. Germline loops: CDR1 GTSNPN, CDR2 SVGIG (reference sequence). CDR3 protein: CAWSAGGSGNTIYF. For the CDR3, the DNA is TGTGCCTGGAGCGCAGGGGGCTCTGGAAACACCATATATTTT.

This clone was observed a handful of times. V usage is TRBV5-6 and J usage is TRBJ2-3; 9 bases align to TRBD1. Germline values: CDR1 SGHDT, CDR2 YYEEEE. This CDR3 comprises 18 residues. The junction had 8 bases not matched to a gene; V was cut back by 0 bases and J by 0 bases. The CDR3 nucleotides read TGTGCCAGCAGCTTGGAACAGGGGGCCATTACTAGCACAGATACGCAGTATTTT. Amino acids: CASSLEQGAITSTDTQYF. Full variable domain (remainder filled in from reference TRBV5-6 and TRBJ2-3): DAGVTQSPTHLIKTRGQQVTLRCSPKSGHDTVSWYQQALGQGPQFIFQYYEEEERQRGNFPDRFSGHQFPNYSSELNVNALLLGDSALYLCASSLEQGAITSTDTQYFGPGTRLTVL.

This clone was recorded at least ten times. The sample has other DNA sequences that encode this CDR3 too. CDR3 nucleotides: TGTGCCAGCACCGTAACGGGGATCACTGAAGCTTTCTTT. Translated, it gives CASTVTGITEAFF. The rearrangement uses TRBV28 and TRBJ1-1; D call uncertain. Trimming removed 7 bases from V and 4 bases from J, with 13 bases in between. The CDR3 has 13 amino acids. Germline V gene data show CDR1 as MDHEN and CDR2 as SYDVKM.

By share of the sample, this clone is medium-sized. V gene TRBV15 combines with J gene TRBJ2-1, with TRBD1 matching 7 bases. The V gene's germline CDR1 is LNHNV and CDR2 YYDKDF (reference sequence). The CDR3 sequence is 17 residues long. V trimming: 3 bases; J trimming: 5 bases; junction bases outside the gene matches: 13. The CDR3 reads CATSRRALGGPNNEQFF. CDR3 DNA sequence: TGTGCCACCAGCAGGAGGGCCTTAGGGGGCCCCAACAATGAGCAGTTCTTC.

This clone is labeled as medium-sized. In nucleotides, the CDR3 is TGTGCCAGCAGCCAGGGAGTGGGCACTGAAGCTTTCTTT. Amino acid sequence: CASSQGVGTEAFF. The rearrangement links TRBV28 to TRBJ1-1; D might be TRBD1 (5 bases). Germline CDR1 reads MDHEN; CDR2 reads SYDVKM. Trimming removed 6 bases at V and 4 bases at J, with 12 bases between. There are 13 residues in the CDR3.

This clone was detected many times. The rearrangement joins TRBV10-1 to TRBJ2-1, with TRBD2 matching over 8 bases. CDR1 is WNHNN, CDR2 SYGVQD, per germline (reference sequence). Losses at the gene ends were 3 bases for V and 4 bases for J; bases not matched to a gene: 2. The CDR3 consists of 14 residues. DNA of the CDR3: TGCGCCAGCAGTGATACTAGCGGATACAATGAGCAGTTCTTC. Translated, it gives CASSDTSGYNEQFF.

This clone was picked up many times. This chain uses TRBV5-1 with TRBJ1-1; D unclear. Per germline, CDR1 SGHRS and CDR2 YFSETQ. The CDR3 runs 15 residues. Trimming took off 3 bases at V and 2 bases at J, with 14 bases between the two ends. For the CDR3, the DNA is TGCGCCAGCAGCTCAAACTCAATTTTCAACACTGAAGCTTTCTTT. This gives the protein CASSSNSIFNTEAFF.

This clone has at least ten counts. This chain uses TRBV30 with TRBJ1-5, with TRBD1 matching over 10 bases. Germline CDR1 reads GTSNPN; CDR2 reads SVGIG (reference sequence). The junction had 6 bases not matched to a gene; V was cut back by 1 base and J by 0 bases. The CDR3 runs to 17 residues. As DNA, the CDR3 is TGTGCCTGGAGTGCGGACAGGGGGGGTAATAGCAATCAGCCCCAGCATTTT. Translation: CAWSADRGGNSNQPQHF.

This clone appeared many times. V is TRBV12-3 or TRBV12-4 and J is TRBJ2-1; possibly TRBD1 or TRBD2 for D (5 bases each). This CDR3 comprises 14 residues. V dropped 4 bases and J dropped 10 bases, with 17 bases sitting between them. In nucleotides, the CDR3 is TGTGCCAGCAGTTCCATCCGGGACCCAAGGGAGCAGTTCTTC. Protein product: CASSSIRDPREQFF.

The sample holds many counts of this clone. Different DNA sequences within this sample yield the same CDR3. The rearrangement uses TRBV28 and TRBJ2-1; D gene unclear. CDR1 and CDR2 from the germline V gene are MDHEN and SYDVKM. The V end was cut by 2 bases, the J end by 4 bases, with 12 bases between. The CDR3 spans 15 residues. The CDR3 region has the DNA TGTGCCAGCAGTTTAGTAGGTGCAGGATACAATGAGCAGTTCTTC. Residues: CASSLVGAGYNEQFF.

By share of the sample, this clone is medium-sized. The chain recombines TRBV27 with TRBJ2-1, with 8 bases identical to TRBD2. Per the germline V gene, CDR1 is MNHEY and CDR2 is SMNVEV (reference sequence). Trimming removed 10 bases from V and 7 bases from J; junction bases left unmatched: 9. This CDR3 has 13 residues. This CDR3 is CATPLAGRNEQFF. The CDR3 nucleotides are TGTGCCACCCCGCTAGCGGGCAGGAATGAGCAGTTCTTC.

This clone turned up a few times. The chain combines TRBV6-1 with TRBJ2-7; D may be TRBD2 (5 bases). Germline-derived CDR1 and CDR2 are MNHNS and SASEGT. This CDR3 region has 15 residues. V gave up 7 bases and J gave up 2 bases, with 18 bases separating them. CDR3 nucleotides: TGTGCCAGCATGGTCGTGGCGGGTCTCCCCTACGAGCAGTACTTC. It codes for CASMVVAGLPYEQYF.

V and J are TRBV5-1 and TRBJ1-5; a possible D gene is TRBD1 (5 bases). Trimming removed 0 bases from V and 0 bases from J, with 10 bases in between. Germline loops: CDR1 SGHRS, CDR2 YFSETQ. The CDR3 totals 16 residues. The chain's CDR3 is CASSLGDQTSNQPQHF. The CDR3 DNA follows: TGCGCCAGCAGCTTGGGGGACCAGACTAGCAATCAGCCCCAGCATTTT.

Many counts were recorded for this clone. V gene TRBV19 combines with J gene TRBJ1-1; no clear D gene. Germline lookup yields CDR1 LNHDA and CDR2 SQIVND (reference sequence). V was clipped by 3 bases and J by 1 base, with 6 bases between them. The CDR3 is made up of 13 amino acids. CDR3 loop: CASSIRQNTEAFF. The CDR3 nucleotides read TGTGCCAGTAGTATTCGGCAGAACACTGAAGCTTTCTTT.